This T cell receptor beta chain was identified in a study of blood T cell repertoires in COVID-19. On the study more broadly: Donors of Cohort 3 who recovered were those that had two negative PCRs, clearance, or symptom resolution. The United States, Italy and Spain provided the acute and convalescent COVID-19 samples.

Those who participated ranged in age from roughly 18 to 100 years and resided in 24 US areas. Grouping used clinical history reported by participants in a survey and questionnaire. Looked up from germline, CDR1 is MNHEY and CDR2 is SMNVEV (reference sequence). Trimming at V came to 4 bases and at J to 6 bases, leaving 7 bases not matched to a gene. The CDR3 is 16 amino acids. Profiling relied on immunoSEQ multiplex PCR, and the TCRdb table lists in-frame clones only, not all of them. The sample consists of 350,000 to 450,000 clones, about 87% of them appearing once. V usage is TRBV27 and J usage is TRBJ1-6, with TRBD1 matching over 9 bases. Sequences were obtained from PBMCs or T cells enriched from blood (not recorded which). The sequence derives from a man in his forties in a cohort exposed to, infected with or recovered from COVID-19 (not recorded which). CDR3 amino acids: CASSYRTGQGNSPLHF. CDR3 DNA: TGTGCCAGCAGTTATCGCACGGGACAGGGTAATTCACCCCTCCACTTT.